The 29 T cell receptor beta chains below come from one sample, sequenced in a study of cytomegalovirus exposure and HLA in healthy donors. 13 Jbeta primers and 60 Vbeta primers were used for the PCR. TCRdb's table, derived via immunoSEQ multiplex PCR, lists solely in-frame clones and lacks some. The table lists 200,000 or so clones, about two thirds of them singletons, with less than 3% in the top ten. Sequences were obtained from PBMCs. These receptors were obtained from a man in his forties in good health and CMV-seropositive.

The rearrangement uses TRBV27 and TRBJ1-2; 12 bases align to TRBD1. V trimming: 4 bases; J trimming: 8 bases; junction bases outside the gene matches: 11. Germline V gene lookup returns CDR1 MNHEY and CDR2 SMNVEV (reference sequence). CDR3 length: 16 residues. Here the CDR3 reads CASSSPGTGGDGGYTF. The DNA of the CDR3 is TGTGCCAGCAGTTCTCCCGGGACAGGGGGCGATGGGGGCTACACCTTC.

The CDR3 DNA follows: TGCGCCAGCAGCCAAGAGGGAAGGGGTAATGAAAAACTGTTTTTT. This codes for CASSQEGRGNEKLFF. V usage is TRBV4-1 and J usage is TRBJ1-4; D possibly corresponds to TRBD1 (5 bases). Deletions cut 0 bases from V and 4 bases from J, with 9 bases between. The CDR3 loop spans 15 amino acids. The germline CDR1 and CDR2 sequences are MGHRA and YSYEKL.

The chain links TRBV27 to TRBJ1-5, with D possibly being TRBD1 (5 bases). The CDR3 runs to 15 residues. V lost 1 base and J lost 4, with 11 bases in between. Germline values: CDR1 MNHEY, CDR2 SMNVEV (reference sequence). CDR3 sequence: CASSLFRGGNQPQHF. CDR3 in DNA: TGTGCCAGCAGTTTATTCCGTGGGGGGAATCAGCCCCAGCATTTT.

This clone was found a few times. The chain links TRBV5-4 to TRBJ2-3, with TRBD1 matching 7 bases. Germline loops: CDR1 SGHNT, CDR2 YYREEE (reference sequence). V shed 4 bases and J 0 bases; nucleotides not matched to a gene: 20. The CDR3 covers 20 residues. The CDR3, as DNA: TGTGCCAGCAGCCGGCCTCCGGGACAGTCGAATCCGGGTAGCACAGATACGCAGTATTTT. The encoded protein is CASSRPPGQSNPGSTDTQYF.

The V and J genes are TRBV27 and TRBJ1-1; D is unclear. Looked up from germline, CDR1 is MNHEY and CDR2 is SMNVEV (reference sequence). The CDR3 loop spans 15 amino acids. V lost 3 bases and J lost 3, with 14 bases in between. The CDR3 spells CASSLGRGTDTEAFF. CDR3 bases: TGTGCCAGCAGTTTGGGTCGGGGTACGGACACTGAAGCTTTCTTT.

V and J are TRBV7-9 and TRBJ2-7; 8 nucleotides agree with TRBD2. Germline V gene sequence: CDR1 SEHNR, CDR2 FQNEAQ (reference sequence). CDR3 length equals 17 residues. Germline trimming cut 0 bases from V and 2 bases from J; bases unmatched to any gene: 9. The CDR3 nucleotides read TGTGCCAGCAGCTTAGCGCGGAAAACTAGCGGCACCTACGAGCAGTACTTC. This translates into CASSLARKTSGTYEQYF.

This chain links TRBV29-1 with TRBJ2-5; 8 positions agree with TRBD1. The CDR3 covers 12 residues. The ends lost 6 bases at V and 4 bases at J; junction bases unmatched: 4. The germline CDR1 and CDR2 sequences are SQVTM and ANQGSEA. DNA for the CDR3: TGCAGCGTGCCCGGGACAGGAGAGACCCAGTACTTC. The encoded protein is CSVPGTGETQYF. The full variable domain, completed using reference TRBV29-1 and TRBJ2-5, is SAVISQKPSRDICQRGTSLTIQCQVDSQVTMMFWYRQQPGQSLTLIATANQGSEATYESGFVIDKFPISRPNLTFSTLTVSNMSPEDSSIYLCSVPGTGETQYFGPGTRLLVL.

The rearrangement links TRBV19 to TRBJ2-2, with D possibly being TRBD1 (7 bases). Trimming stripped 3 bases from V and 8 bases from J, with 19 bases between. Germline CDR1 reads LNHDA; CDR2 reads SQIVND (reference sequence). This CDR3 has 16 residues. Written as DNA, the CDR3 is TGTGCCAGTAGTATCGGCGGGACAGCTACGTCGGGGGAGCTGTTTTTT. Translated: CASSIGGTATSGELFF.

The rearrangement joins TRBV9 to TRBJ1-2; TRBD1 is a possible D gene (6 bases). V lost 0 bases, J lost 5 bases, and 11 bases lay in between. This CDR3 is 14 amino acids long. Germline V gives CDR1 SGDLS, CDR2 YYNGEE. The CDR3 protein is CASSVGGGTYGYTF. Here the CDR3 DNA reads TGTGCCAGCAGCGTAGGGGGGGGCACTTATGGCTACACCTTC.

This chain uses TRBV7-2 with TRBJ2-1; D is perhaps TRBD2 (6 bases). Germline V gives CDR1 SGHTA, CDR2 FQGNSA. The CDR3 runs to 14 residues. Trimming left V 7 bases short and J 0 bases short, with 10 bases between. CDR3 DNA sequence: TGTGCCAGCATCGGGGGAAGCTCCTACAATGAGCAGTTCTTC. This encodes CASIGGSSYNEQFF.

There are a few counts of this clone. The rearrangement joins TRBV5-6 to TRBJ1-4; TRBD1 agrees at 7 bases. Germline loops: CDR1 SGHDT, CDR2 YYEEEE. The CDR3 contains 14 residues. Germline trimming cut 2 bases from V and 4 bases from J; bases unmatched to any gene: 2. The DNA of the CDR3 is TGTGCCAGCAGCTTACAGGGGATTAATGAAAAACTGTTTTTT. As protein: CASSLQGINEKLFF.

The V and J genes are TRBV9 and TRBJ1-2; weak D call: TRBD1 (6 bases). V dropped 0 bases and J dropped 8 bases, with 11 bases sitting between them. Germline V lookup: CDR1 SGDLS, CDR2 YYNGEE. This CDR3 is built from 13 residues. CDR3 in DNA: TGTGCCAGCAGCGTAGGCAGGGGTTACGGCTACACCTTC. Residues: CASSVGRGYGYTF.

V is TRBV28 and J is TRBJ2-3; TRBD1 is a possible D gene (5 bases). Trimming stripped 5 bases from V and 2 bases from J, with 8 bases between. The CDR3 extends over 13 amino acids. Germline-derived CDR1 and CDR2 are MDHEN and SYDVKM. For the CDR3, the DNA is TGTGCCAGCAGTAAGGACAACACAGATACGCAGTATTTT. It yields the protein CASSKDNTDTQYF.

Only a few counts were recorded for this clone. This chain links TRBV19 with TRBJ1-3; no clear D. Germline V gene lookup returns CDR1 LNHDA and CDR2 SQIVND (reference sequence). The CDR3 totals 14 residues. Deletions cut 6 bases from V and 1 base from J, with 10 bases between. The CDR3 region is CASRYGGSGNTIYF. For the CDR3, the DNA is TGTGCCAGTAGATACGGAGGATCTGGAAACACCATATATTTT.

This rearrangement joins TRBV28 to TRBJ2-1; 8 bases align to TRBD2. This CDR3 region has 16 residues. Germline loops: CDR1 MDHEN, CDR2 SYDVKM. V was pared by 1 base and J by 2 bases, with 4 bases of the junction left unmatched. CDR3 sequence reads: CASSLYRGGTYNEQFF. CDR3 coding DNA: TGTGCCAGCAGTTTATATCGGGGGGGGACCTACAATGAGCAGTTCTTC.

The chain has TRBV6-5 and TRBJ1-4; perhaps TRBD1 as D (6 bases). CDR3 length: 16 residues. Germline V gene lookup returns CDR1 MNHEY and CDR2 SVGAGI. Trimming removed 0 bases at V and 8 bases at J, with 16 bases between. The CDR3 sequence: CASSYSYRAVGEKLFF. CDR3 nucleotide sequence: TGTGCCAGCAGTTACTCGTACAGGGCAGTCGGGGAAAAACTGTTTTTT.

V and J are TRBV6-5 and TRBJ2-2; D is ambiguous. Trimming cost V 0 bases and J 2 bases, with 7 bases left between them. CDR1 is MNHEY and CDR2 is SVGAGI in the germline V gene. The CDR3 is made up of 15 amino acids. This CDR3 is CASSYSQVNTGELFF. Written as DNA, the CDR3 is TGTGCCAGCAGTTACTCCCAGGTTAACACCGGGGAGCTGTTTTTT.

The chain uses TRBV11-2 and TRBJ2-1; the match to TRBD2 covers 9 bases. The trim removed 5 bases at V and 0 bases at J, leaving 5 bases unmatched. Germline V gene sequence: CDR1 SGHAT, CDR2 FQNNGV. The length of the CDR3 is 16 residues. The CDR3 is CASSIISGSSYNEQFF. CDR3 DNA sequence: TGTGCCAGCAGCATCATTAGCGGGAGCTCCTACAATGAGCAGTTCTTC.

V and J are TRBV18 and TRBJ1-5; possible D gene TRBD1, 6 bases. CDR1 is KGHSH, CDR2 LQKENI, per germline. Trimming pared 4 bases from V and 7 bases from J, leaving 11 bases between. This CDR3 is 13 amino acids long. CDR3 loop: CASSLNRDQPQHF. The CDR3 coding sequence is TGTGCCAGCTCACTCAACAGGGACCAGCCCCAGCATTTT.

The rearrangement joins TRBV11-2 to TRBJ2-5; D ambiguous. CDR3 size: 14 residues. The V gene lost 3 bases and the J gene lost 7 bases, with 15 bases spanning the gap. Germline CDR1 and CDR2: SGHAT and FQNNGV. The CDR3, as DNA: TGTGCCAGCAGCTTCGACGCCTCCCGGAGGACCCAGTACTTC. It translates to CASSFDASRRTQYF.

This clone was seen a handful of times. V and J are TRBV6-5 and TRBJ2-7; D might be TRBD1 (5 bases). CDR3 length equals 13 residues. The V and J ends lost 5 bases and 3 bases respectively, with 11 bases between them. Looked up from germline, CDR1 is MNHEY and CDR2 is SVGAGI. The CDR3 region has the DNA TGTGCCAGCAGTCGTCCAGGACACTACGAGCAGTACTTC. Its translation: CASSRPGHYEQYF.

This chain joins TRBV4-1 and TRBJ1-1, with D possibly TRBD1 on 6 matching bases. The V end lost 6 bases, the J end lost 3 bases, and 11 bases lay between the germline ends. Germline V CDR1 and CDR2: MGHRA, YSYEKL. This CDR3 has 13 amino acids. The CDR3 nucleotides read TGCGCCAGCAGTCCTACAGGGTACACTGAAGCTTTCTTT. This codes for CASSPTGYTEAFF.

The chain combines TRBV25-1 with TRBJ2-7; D might be TRBD1 (6 bases). Trimming pared 0 bases from V and 0 bases from J, leaving 12 bases between. The CDR3 spans 16 residues. Germline CDR1 is MGHDK and CDR2 is SYGVNS. This CDR3 is CASSEYGRGYSYEQYF. The CDR3 bases are TGTGCCAGCAGTGAATACGGCAGGGGTTACTCCTACGAGCAGTACTTC.

This clone has a single count. This chain uses TRBV7-6 with TRBJ1-2; 7 bases line up with TRBD1. This CDR3 region has 16 residues. V was pared by 4 bases and J by 1 base, with 9 bases of the junction left unmatched. The germline V gene encodes CDR1 SGHVS and CDR2 FNYEAQ. CDR3 in DNA: TGTGCCAGCAGCTCCCAGGGGGGACAGAATAACTATGGCTACACCTTC. Its translation is CASSSQGGQNNYGYTF.

The CDR3 sequence: CASSSREDGIQYF. CDR3 bases: TGTGCCAGCAGCTCCAGGGAAGACGGCATTCAGTACTTC. V is TRBV7-7 and J is TRBJ2-4; D is possibly TRBD1 (5 bases). The CDR3 sequence is 13 residues long. In germline, CDR1 is SSHAT, CDR2 FNYEAQ (reference sequence). Trimming stripped 4 bases from V and 9 bases from J, with 13 bases between.

This chain connects TRBV25-1 to TRBJ2-7; a possible D gene is TRBD1 (5 bases). The CDR3 consists of 14 residues. Germline CDR1 reads MGHDK; CDR2 reads SYGVNS. Deletions cut 3 bases from V and 3 bases from J, with 12 bases between. CDR3 region: CASSDDSQVYEQYF. CDR3 nucleotide sequence: TGTGCCAGCAGTGATGACAGCCAAGTCTACGAGCAGTACTTC.

J is TRBJ1-4 and V is TRBV7-9; the D is unclear. Trimming shortened V by 8 bases and J by 13 bases, and 17 bases separated the two germline ends. Per germline, CDR1 SEHNR and CDR2 FQNEAQ (reference sequence). This CDR3 is 12 amino acids long. Written as DNA, the CDR3 is TGTGCCAGCTCAATTAACGAAGGAGTACTGTTTTTT. Its translation: CASSINEGVLFF.

The V gene is TRBV4-3, the J gene TRBJ1-5; no definite D call. The germline V gene has CDR1 LGHNA and CDR2 YSLEER. This CDR3 contains 16 residues. V was shortened by 0 bases and J by 0 bases, with 9 bases between the two germline ends. CDR3 amino acids: CASSQDWALSNQPQHF. DNA for the CDR3: TGCGCCAGCAGCCAAGATTGGGCTCTTAGCAATCAGCCCCAGCATTTT.

The chain carries TRBV5-1 and TRBJ1-5; TRBD1 agrees at 9 bases. The CDR3 sequence is 15 residues long. CDR1 is SGHRS, CDR2 YFSETQ, per germline. J was trimmed by 3 bases and V by 0 bases; bases with no gene match: 1. The CDR3 coding sequence is TGCGCCAGCAGCTTGGGACAGGGGGACAATCAGCCCCAGCATTTT. This sequence encodes CASSLGQGDNQPQHF.